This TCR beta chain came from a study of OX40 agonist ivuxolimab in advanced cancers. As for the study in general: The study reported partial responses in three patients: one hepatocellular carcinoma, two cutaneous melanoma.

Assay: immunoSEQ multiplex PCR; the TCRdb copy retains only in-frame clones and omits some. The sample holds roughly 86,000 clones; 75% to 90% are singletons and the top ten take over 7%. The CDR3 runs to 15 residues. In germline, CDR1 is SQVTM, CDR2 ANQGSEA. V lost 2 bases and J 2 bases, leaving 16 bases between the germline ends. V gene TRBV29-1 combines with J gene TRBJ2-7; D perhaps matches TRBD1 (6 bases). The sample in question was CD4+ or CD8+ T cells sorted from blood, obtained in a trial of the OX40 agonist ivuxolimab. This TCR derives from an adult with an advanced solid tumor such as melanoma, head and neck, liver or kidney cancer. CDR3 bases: TGCAGCGTTGAAAAAAGGGAACAGGGAGCCTACGAGCAGTACTTC. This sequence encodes CSVEKREQGAYEQYF.